Listed below are T cell receptor beta chains from one sample, sequenced in a study of early stage breast cancer tumors. The data were produced by immunoSEQ multiplex PCR, yet TCRdb's version contains in-frame clones alone and is incomplete. The repertoire holds 60,000 to 75,000 clones, with 65% to 85% as singletons. The sample was blood. These receptor sequences come from a person aged 40-50 years with breast cancer. Each CDR3 is given with its conserved first and last residue. The D gene is left open where the match is weak. For some rows the clone size is stated as once, few or many, or as a class when expanded; others skip it.

V,J,D,length,size,CDR3,DNA
TRBV4-1,TRBJ2-7,.,16,once,CASSQDSRAAPLEKYF,TGCGCCAGCAGCCAAGATTCCCGGGCGGCTCCCCTCGAAAAGTACTTC
TRBV6-1,TRBJ2-7,.,12,.,CASSVEGGEQYF,TGTGCCAGCAGTGTGGAGGGGGGCGAGCAGTACTTC
TRBV19,TRBJ2-7,TRBD2,13,.,CATRTSGTYEQYF,TGTGCCACCAGGACTAGCGGAACCTACGAGCAGTACTTC
TRBV6-5,TRBJ2-5,TRBD2,14,.,CASSSSGSRKTQYF,TGTGCCAGCAGTTCTAGCGGGAGTAGAAAGACCCAGTACTTC
TRBV15,TRBJ2-3,.,13,.,CATSRDWGDTQYF,TGTGCCACCAGCAGAGATTGGGGAGATACGCAGTATTTT
TRBV27,TRBJ2-7,.,13,.,CASSLVGAYEQYF,TGTGCCAGCAGTTTGGTGGGAGCCTACGAGCAGTACTTC
TRBV5-1,TRBJ2-3,.,15,.,CASSLPGFSTDTQYF,TGCGCCAGCAGCTTGCCTGGATTCAGCACAGATACGCAGTATTTT
TRBV6-5,TRBJ2-7,TRBD1,15,.,CASSYGTALSYEQYF,TGTGCCAGCAGTTACGGGACAGCCCTTTCCTACGAGCAGTACTTC
TRBV29-1,TRBJ1-1,.,13,.,CSSRWGENTEAFF,TGCAGCTCTCGCTGGGGGGAGAACACTGAAGCTTTCTTT
TRBV6-1,TRBJ2-3,.,14,.,CASRKGQGVDTQYF,TGTGCCAGCAGGAAGGGCCAAGGGGTGGATACGCAGTATTTT
TRBV7-8,TRBJ1-1,.,15,.,CASTPRGRGYTEAFF,TGTGCCAGCACCCCGAGGGGCAGGGGCTACACTGAAGCTTTCTTT
TRBV4-1,TRBJ2-1,TRBD1,15,.,CASSRGRTGTDEQFF,TGCGCCAGCAGCCGGGGAAGGACAGGGACAGATGAGCAGTTCTTC
TRBV7-6,TRBJ2-2,.,13,.,CASSLISPGELFF,TGTGCCAGCAGCCTTATTAGTCCCGGGGAGCTGTTTTTT
TRBV28,TRBJ1-4,TRBD1,14,.,CASSNPGQGEKLFF,TGTGCCAGCAGTAATCCGGGACAGGGTGAAAAACTGTTTTTT
TRBV2,TRBJ2-7,.,12,once,CASSSLSYEQYF,TGTGCCAGCAGTTCCTTATCCTACGAGCAGTACTTC
TRBV28,TRBJ1-3,TRBD1,18,.,CASSRLTLRQGARNTIYF,TGTGCCAGCAGTCGCCTGACCCTAAGACAGGGGGCTAGAAACACCATATATTTT
TRBV30,TRBJ1-4,.,14,.,CAWSVQALNEKLFF,TGTGCCTGGAGTGTTCAGGCGCTTAATGAAAAACTGTTTTTT
TRBV9,TRBJ2-3,.,16,.,CASSVVTVSSTDTQYF,TGTGCCAGCAGCGTAGTGACGGTTTCTAGCACAGATACGCAGTATTTT
TRBV2,TRBJ2-2,TRBD1,15,.,CASRVQGSYTGELFF,TGTGCCAGCAGGGTACAGGGGTCCTACACCGGGGAGCTGTTTTTT
TRBV28,TRBJ2-1,.,16,.,CASSLSLPGANNEQFF,TGTGCCAGCAGTTTGTCACTTCCGGGAGCCAACAATGAGCAGTTCTTC
TRBV6-5,TRBJ1-2,.,14,.,CASSYEWGRGGYTF,TGTGCCAGCAGTTACGAGTGGGGGCGCGGTGGCTACACCTTC
TRBV21-1,TRBJ1-1,.,13,.,CASSKKRTTEAFF,TGTGCCAGCAGCAAAAAACGGACCACTGAAGCTTTCTTT
TRBV30,TRBJ2-7,.,12,.,CAWSASGYEQYF,TGTGCCTGGAGTGCATCAGGGTACGAGCAGTACTTC
TRBV4-2,TRBJ1-2,.,15,.,CASSRELGLGYGYTF,TGTGCCAGCAGCCGCGAGTTAGGGCTCGGATATGGCTACACCTTC
TRBV27,TRBJ2-7,.,15,.,CASSLYNPQRGQQYF,TGTGCCAGCAGTCTATACAACCCCCAACGGGGGCAGCAGTACTTC